Listed below are T cell receptor beta chains from one sample, sequenced in a study of blood T cell repertoires in COVID-19. The data were produced by immunoSEQ multiplex PCR, yet TCRdb's version contains in-frame clones alone and is incomplete. The repertoire holds about 91,000 clones, with roughly three quarters as singletons. What was sequenced was peripheral blood. The source is a woman older than 75 with acute or convalescent COVID-19. Both conserved end residues are part of each CDR3. D genes are given only for firm matches. Not all rows give a size; the values are once, few, many and, for expanded clones, a class.

d_call,clone_size,j_call,v_call,cdr3_length,cdr3_aa,cdr3_nt
TRBD2,.,TRBJ2-3,TRBV6-2/TRBV6-3,15,CASSQTSGSGDTQYF,TGTGCCAGCAGCCAGACTAGCGGGAGTGGGGATACGCAGTATTTT
TRBD1,medium-sized,TRBJ2-7,TRBV27,15,CASSPGTGSSYEQYF,TGTGCCAGCAGTCCTGGGACAGGGTCTTCCTACGAGCAGTACTTC
.,.,TRBJ1-1,TRBV7-2,14,CASSLSPGFTEAFF,TGTGCCAGCAGCTTATCCCCGGGATTCACTGAAGCTTTCTTT
.,.,TRBJ1-4,TRBV5-1,16,CASSRQPLGTNEKLFF,TGCGCCAGCAGTAGACAGCCCCTAGGGACTAATGAAAAACTGTTTTTT
.,few,TRBJ1-4,TRBV28,14,CASSLGTANEKLFF,TGTGCCAGCAGTTTGGGGACTGCTAATGAAAAACTGTTTTTT
TRBD1,.,TRBJ2-1,TRBV7-9,15,CASSLQGATKAEQFF,TGTGCCAGCAGCTTACAGGGGGCTACCAAGGCTGAGCAGTTCTTC
TRBD1,.,TRBJ2-5,TRBV5-1,17,CASSLSGPGQGQETQYF,TGCGCCAGCAGCTTGAGCGGCCCGGGACAGGGACAAGAGACCCAGTACTTC
TRBD1,.,TRBJ2-7,TRBV7-6,15,CASSSRQGGTYEQYF,TGTGCCAGCAGCTCAAGACAGGGTGGAACCTACGAGCAGTACTTC
.,.,TRBJ2-3,TRBV5-8,15,CASSFGGGDADTQYF,TGTGCCAGCAGCTTTGGGGGGGGCGACGCAGATACGCAGTATTTT
TRBD1,.,TRBJ1-2,TRBV4-2,18,CASSQVNGQDRGSYGYTF,TGTGCCAGCAGCCAAGTGAACGGCCAGGACAGGGGTTCGTATGGCTACACCTTC
TRBD1,.,TRBJ1-2,TRBV6-5,16,CASSYWDRGGFDGYTF,TGTGCCAGCAGTTACTGGGACAGGGGGGGGTTCGATGGCTACACCTTC
TRBD1,.,TRBJ2-7,TRBV7-9,14,CASSPGQGALEQYF,TGTGCCAGCAGCCCGGGACAGGGGGCCCTCGAGCAGTACTTC
TRBD1,.,TRBJ1-1,TRBV6-2/TRBV6-3,13,CASSQQGITEAFF,TGTGCCAGCAGTCAACAGGGGATTACTGAAGCTTTCTTT
.,few,TRBJ2-2,TRBV7-3,13,CASSAQGAGELFF,TGTGCCAGCAGCGCACAGGGAGCCGGGGAGCTGTTTTTT
.,.,TRBJ1-2,TRBV2,14,CASSAGRGSYGYTF,TGTGCCAGCAGTGCTGGAAGGGGCTCATATGGCTACACCTTC
TRBD1,.,TRBJ1-2,TRBV19,14,CASSRLGGDSGYTF,TGTGCCAGTAGTCGACTAGGGGGCGACAGTGGCTACACCTTC
TRBD2,.,TRBJ2-3,TRBV5-1,19,CASSLAGGLAGGYSDTQYF,TGCGCCAGCAGCTTGGCCGGAGGACTAGCGGGAGGGTATTCAGATACGCAGTATTTT
.,.,TRBJ1-3,TRBV2,14,CASAVGGPGNTIYF,TGTGCCAGTGCTGTGGGGGGGCCTGGAAACACCATATATTTT
.,.,TRBJ2-5,TRBV7-6,20,CASSLKSIAGQSTSQETQYF,TGTGCCAGCAGCTTAAAATCGATAGCGGGACAGTCAACCTCACAAGAGACCCAGTACTTC
.,.,TRBJ1-5,TRBV29-1,12,CSGQEPNQPQHF,TGCAGCGGACAGGAGCCAAATCAGCCCCAGCATTTT
.,.,TRBJ2-7,TRBV6-6,14,CASRSAGGNYEQYF,TGTGCCAGCAGATCTGCAGGGGGGAACTACGAGCAGTACTTC
TRBD2,.,TRBJ2-5,TRBV7-6,15,CASSLVAGTRQTQYF,TGTGCCAGCAGCCTCGTAGCGGGAACTAGGCAGACCCAGTACTTC
TRBD1,.,TRBJ2-3,TRBV6-5,15,CASGLTGGAGDTQYF,TGTGCCAGCGGATTAACAGGGGGCGCGGGAGATACGCAGTATTTT
.,.,TRBJ1-3,TRBV30,14,CAWVPGVSGNTIYF,TGTGCCTGGGTTCCGGGAGTTTCTGGAAACACCATATATTTT
TRBD1,.,TRBJ1-4,TRBV5-1,15,CASSLGSGGIEKLFF,TGCGCCAGCAGCTTGGGTTCAGGGGGTATCGAAAAACTGTTTTTT
.,.,TRBJ2-5,TRBV24-1,15,CATSDSGEVQETQYF,TGTGCCACCAGTGATTCAGGGGAAGTCCAAGAGACCCAGTACTTC
.,.,TRBJ2-7,TRBV5-1,12,CASSAGFDEQYF,TGCGCCAGCAGCGCAGGGTTCGACGAGCAGTACTTC
.,.,TRBJ1-4,TRBV5-6,14,CASSLQGFWEKLFF,TGTGCCAGCAGCCTACAGGGATTTTGGGAAAAACTGTTTTTT
.,once,TRBJ2-7,TRBV7-9,13,CASSPSGRYEQYF,TGTGCCAGCAGCCCAAGCGGTCGCTACGAGCAGTACTTC
.,many,TRBJ1-2,TRBV9,13,CASSPQGGYGYTF,TGTGCCAGCAGCCCGCAAGGGGGCTATGGCTACACCTTC
.,.,TRBJ1-2,TRBV19,14,CASRKGQRREGYTF,TGTGCCAGTAGAAAAGGACAGCGACGGGAAGGCTACACCTTC
.,.,TRBJ1-4,TRBV4-1,16,CASSQGRGTVNEKLFF,TGCGCCAGCAGCCAAGGCCGCGGGACGGTCAATGAAAAACTGTTTTTT
.,.,TRBJ1-3,TRBV18,15,CASSPPNESGNTIYF,TGTGCCAGCTCACCACCAAACGAGTCTGGAAACACCATATATTTT
.,few,TRBJ1-1,TRBV7-2,14,CASSQGTVGTEAFF,TGTGCCAGCAGCCAAGGGACTGTGGGGACTGAAGCTTTCTTT
.,.,TRBJ1-1,TRBV7-9,16,CASSPWGAAMNTEAFF,TGTGCCAGCAGCCCCTGGGGCGCGGCCATGAACACTGAAGCTTTCTTT
TRBD1,.,TRBJ1-2,TRBV11-2,15,CASSLASQGASGYTF,TGTGCCAGCAGCTTGGCATCACAGGGGGCGTCCGGCTACACCTTC
TRBD1,.,TRBJ2-7,TRBV6-2/TRBV6-3,16,CASSYRSRDRSYEQYF,TGTGCCAGCAGTTACAGAAGCCGGGACAGGTCCTACGAGCAGTACTTC
TRBD2,.,TRBJ2-1,TRBV2,16,CASSYTPGTSVNEQFF,TGTGCCAGCAGTTATACCCCCGGGACTAGTGTCAATGAGCAGTTCTTC
.,.,TRBJ1-5,TRBV28,15,CASIAGERSNQPQHF,TGTGCCAGCATCGCGGGGGAACGGAGCAATCAGCCCCAGCATTTT
.,few,TRBJ1-5,TRBV30,13,CAWSSTGNQPQHF,TGTGCCTGGAGTAGTACAGGTAATCAGCCCCAGCATTTT
TRBD1,few,TRBJ1-2,TRBV5-1,15,CASSSTTGNLLGYTF,TGCGCCAGCAGCTCTACGACAGGGAATCTTTTAGGATACACCTTC
TRBD2,.,TRBJ2-3,TRBV9,15,CASSVTSGVTDTQYF,TGTGCCAGCAGCGTAACTAGCGGGGTAACAGATACGCAGTATTTT
.,few,TRBJ1-1,TRBV10-3,14,CAISEVALNTEAFF,TGTGCCATCAGTGAGGTGGCATTGAACACTGAAGCTTTCTTT
.,.,TRBJ1-1,TRBV11-2,14,CASSPTQGRTEAFF,TGTGCCAGCAGCCCCACTCAGGGGAGAACTGAAGCTTTCTTT
.,.,TRBJ1-5,TRBV6-2/TRBV6-3,17,CASSLRSDGGANQPQHF,TGTGCCAGCAGTCTTAGATCCGACGGAGGGGCAAATCAGCCCCAGCATTTT
.,.,TRBJ1-6,TRBV3-1/TRBV3-2,16,CASSQGPGSSNSPLHF,TGTGCCAGCAGCCAAGGACCAGGGTCGAGCAATTCACCCCTCCACTTT
.,.,TRBJ2-5,TRBV11-3,13,CASSLWRGETQYF,TGTGCCAGCAGCTTATGGCGGGGAGAGACCCAGTACTTC
.,once,TRBJ1-3,TRBV20-1,15,CSASPTGSSGNTIYF,TGCAGTGCTAGTCCTACGGGAAGCTCTGGAAACACCATATATTTT
TRBD2,.,TRBJ2-5,TRBV27,15,CASSLGLAGTETQYF,TGTGCCAGCAGTTTGGGACTAGCGGGCACAGAGACCCAGTACTTC
TRBD1,.,TRBJ1-6,TRBV27,15,CASSLEGAARSPLHF,TGTGCCAGCAGTTTAGAGGGGGCGGCGAGGTCACCCCTCCACTTT
.,once,TRBJ2-1,TRBV18,13,CASSLVTYNEQFF,TGTGCCAGCTCACTTGTCACCTACAATGAGCAGTTCTTC
TRBD1,.,TRBJ1-2,TRBV20-1,11,CSAIDRAGYTF,TGCAGTGCTATTGACAGGGCTGGCTACACCTTC
TRBD1,.,TRBJ1-5,TRBV19,14,CASSGQGMYQPQHF,TGTGCCAGTAGTGGACAGGGAATGTATCAGCCCCAGCATTTT
TRBD2,.,TRBJ2-7,TRBV10-3,14,CAISATSGGYEQYF,TGTGCCATCAGTGCTACTAGCGGGGGCTACGAGCAGTACTTC
.,.,TRBJ2-1,TRBV5-4,16,CASSSRLEGWGREQFF,TGTGCCAGCAGTTCCCGACTAGAAGGTTGGGGTCGTGAGCAGTTCTTC
.,.,TRBJ2-7,TRBV9,14,CASDTSGSFYEQYF,TGTGCCAGCGACACCTCAGGGTCCTTCTACGAGCAGTACTTC
TRBD1,many,TRBJ1-5,TRBV7-2,15,CASRQGLYSNQPQHF,TGTGCCAGCCGACAGGGCCTTTATAGCAATCAGCCCCAGCATTTT
TRBD2,.,TRBJ2-7,TRBV4-3,18,CASSQDVLAGEYGYEQYF,TGCGCCAGCAGCCAAGATGTGTTAGCGGGAGAATATGGGTACGAGCAGTACTTC
TRBD2,once,TRBJ2-1,TRBV6-5,16,CASSYGGTSGSYEQFF,TGTGCCAGCAGTTATGGGGGGACTAGCGGGAGCTATGAGCAGTTCTTC
.,once,TRBJ1-1,TRBV27,15,CASSLLGLRNTEAFF,TGTGCCAGCAGTTTACTAGGTTTAAGGAACACTGAAGCTTTCTTT